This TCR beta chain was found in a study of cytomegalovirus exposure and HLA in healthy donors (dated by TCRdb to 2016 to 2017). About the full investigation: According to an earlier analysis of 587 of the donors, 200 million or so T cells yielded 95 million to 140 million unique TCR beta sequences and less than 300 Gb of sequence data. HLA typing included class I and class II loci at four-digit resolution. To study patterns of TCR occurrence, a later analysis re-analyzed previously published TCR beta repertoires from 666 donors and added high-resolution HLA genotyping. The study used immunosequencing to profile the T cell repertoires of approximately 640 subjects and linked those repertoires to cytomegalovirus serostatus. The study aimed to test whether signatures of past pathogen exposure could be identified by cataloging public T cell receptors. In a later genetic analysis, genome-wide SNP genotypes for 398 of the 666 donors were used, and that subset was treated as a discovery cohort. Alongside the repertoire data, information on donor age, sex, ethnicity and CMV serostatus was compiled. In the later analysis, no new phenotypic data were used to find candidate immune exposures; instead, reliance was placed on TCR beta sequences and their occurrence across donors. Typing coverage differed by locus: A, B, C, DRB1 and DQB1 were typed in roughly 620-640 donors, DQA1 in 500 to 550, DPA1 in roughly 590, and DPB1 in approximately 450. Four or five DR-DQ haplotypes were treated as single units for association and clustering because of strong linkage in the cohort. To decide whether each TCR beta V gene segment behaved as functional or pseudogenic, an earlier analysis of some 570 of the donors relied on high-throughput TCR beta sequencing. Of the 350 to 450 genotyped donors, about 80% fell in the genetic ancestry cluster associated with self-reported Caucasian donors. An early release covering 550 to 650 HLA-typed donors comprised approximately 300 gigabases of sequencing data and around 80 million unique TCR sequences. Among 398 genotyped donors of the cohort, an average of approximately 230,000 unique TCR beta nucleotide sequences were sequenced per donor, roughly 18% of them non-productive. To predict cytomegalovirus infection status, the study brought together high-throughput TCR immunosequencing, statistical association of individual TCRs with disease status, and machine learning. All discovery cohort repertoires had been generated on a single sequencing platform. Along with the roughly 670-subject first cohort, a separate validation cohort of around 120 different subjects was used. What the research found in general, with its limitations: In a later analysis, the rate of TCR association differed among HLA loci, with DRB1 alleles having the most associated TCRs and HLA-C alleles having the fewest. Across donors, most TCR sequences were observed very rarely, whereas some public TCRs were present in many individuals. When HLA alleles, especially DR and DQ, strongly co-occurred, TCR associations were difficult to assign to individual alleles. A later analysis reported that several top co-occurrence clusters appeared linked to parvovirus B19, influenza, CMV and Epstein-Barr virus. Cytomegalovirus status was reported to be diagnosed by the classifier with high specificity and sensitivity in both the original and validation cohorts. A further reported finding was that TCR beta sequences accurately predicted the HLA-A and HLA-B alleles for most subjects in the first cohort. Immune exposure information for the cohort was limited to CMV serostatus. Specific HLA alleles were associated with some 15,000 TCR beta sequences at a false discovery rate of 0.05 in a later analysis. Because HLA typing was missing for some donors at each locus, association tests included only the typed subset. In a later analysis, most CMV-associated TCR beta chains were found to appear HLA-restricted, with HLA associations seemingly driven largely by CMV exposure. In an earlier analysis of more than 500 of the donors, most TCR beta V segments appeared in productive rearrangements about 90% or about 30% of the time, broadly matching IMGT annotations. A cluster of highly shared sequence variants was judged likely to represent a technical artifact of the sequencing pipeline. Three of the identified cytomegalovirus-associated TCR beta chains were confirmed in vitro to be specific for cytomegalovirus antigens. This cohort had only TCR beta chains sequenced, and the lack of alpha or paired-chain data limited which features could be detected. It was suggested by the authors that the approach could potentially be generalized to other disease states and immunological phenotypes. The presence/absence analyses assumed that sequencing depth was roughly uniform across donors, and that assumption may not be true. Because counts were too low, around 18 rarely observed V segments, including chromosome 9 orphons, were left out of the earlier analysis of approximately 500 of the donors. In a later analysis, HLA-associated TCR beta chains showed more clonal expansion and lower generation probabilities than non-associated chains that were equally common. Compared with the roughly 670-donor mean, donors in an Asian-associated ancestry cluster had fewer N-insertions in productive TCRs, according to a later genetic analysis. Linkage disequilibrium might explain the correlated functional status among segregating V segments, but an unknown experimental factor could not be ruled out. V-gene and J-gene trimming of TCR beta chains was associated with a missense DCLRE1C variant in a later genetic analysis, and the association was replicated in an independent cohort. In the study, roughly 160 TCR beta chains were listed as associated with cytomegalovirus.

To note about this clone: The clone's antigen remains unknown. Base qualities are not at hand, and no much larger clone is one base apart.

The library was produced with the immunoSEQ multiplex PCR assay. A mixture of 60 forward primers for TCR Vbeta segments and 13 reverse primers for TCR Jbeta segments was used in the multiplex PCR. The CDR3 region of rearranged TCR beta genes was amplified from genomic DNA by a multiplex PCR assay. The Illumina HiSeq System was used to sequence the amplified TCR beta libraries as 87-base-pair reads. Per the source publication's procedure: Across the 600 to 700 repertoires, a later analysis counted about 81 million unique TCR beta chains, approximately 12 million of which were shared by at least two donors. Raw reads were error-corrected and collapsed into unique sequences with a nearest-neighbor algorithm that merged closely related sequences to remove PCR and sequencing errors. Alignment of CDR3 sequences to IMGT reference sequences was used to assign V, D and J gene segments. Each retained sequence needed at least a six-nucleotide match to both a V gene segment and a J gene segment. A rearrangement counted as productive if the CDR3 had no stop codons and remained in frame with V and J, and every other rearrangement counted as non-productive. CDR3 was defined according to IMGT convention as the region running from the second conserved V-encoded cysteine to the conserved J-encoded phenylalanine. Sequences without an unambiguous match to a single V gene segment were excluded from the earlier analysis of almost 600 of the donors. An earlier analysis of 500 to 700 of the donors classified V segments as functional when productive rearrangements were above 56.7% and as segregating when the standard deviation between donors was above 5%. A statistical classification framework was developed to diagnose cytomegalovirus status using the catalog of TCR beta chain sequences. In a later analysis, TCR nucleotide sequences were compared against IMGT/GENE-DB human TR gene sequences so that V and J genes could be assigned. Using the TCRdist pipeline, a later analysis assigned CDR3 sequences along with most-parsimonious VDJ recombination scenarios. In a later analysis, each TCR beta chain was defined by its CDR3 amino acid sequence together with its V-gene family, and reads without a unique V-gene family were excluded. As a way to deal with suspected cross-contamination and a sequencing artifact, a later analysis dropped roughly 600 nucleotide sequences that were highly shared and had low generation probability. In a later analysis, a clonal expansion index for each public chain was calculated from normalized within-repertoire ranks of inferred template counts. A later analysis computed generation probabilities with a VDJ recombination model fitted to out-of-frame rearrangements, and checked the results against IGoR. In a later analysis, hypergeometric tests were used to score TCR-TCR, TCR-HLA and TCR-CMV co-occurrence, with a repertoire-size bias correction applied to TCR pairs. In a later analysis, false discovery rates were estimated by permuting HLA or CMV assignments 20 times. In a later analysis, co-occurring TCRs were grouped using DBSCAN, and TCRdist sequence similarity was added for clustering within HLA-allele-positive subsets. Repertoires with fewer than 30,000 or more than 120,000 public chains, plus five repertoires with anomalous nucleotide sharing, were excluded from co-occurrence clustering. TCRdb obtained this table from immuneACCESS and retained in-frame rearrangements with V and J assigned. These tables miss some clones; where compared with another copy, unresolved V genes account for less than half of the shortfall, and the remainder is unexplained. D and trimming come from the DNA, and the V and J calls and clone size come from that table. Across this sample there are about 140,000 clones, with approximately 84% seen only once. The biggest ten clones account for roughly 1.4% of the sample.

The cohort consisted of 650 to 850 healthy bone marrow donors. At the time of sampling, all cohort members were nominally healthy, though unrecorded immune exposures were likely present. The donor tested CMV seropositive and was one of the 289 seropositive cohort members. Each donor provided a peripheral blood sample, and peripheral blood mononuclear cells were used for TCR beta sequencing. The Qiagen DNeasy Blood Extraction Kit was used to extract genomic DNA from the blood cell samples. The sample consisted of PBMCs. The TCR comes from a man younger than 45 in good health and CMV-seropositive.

This receptor has the CDR3 CASSLRLAGVGQETQYF. The nucleotide sequence is given as TGCGCCAGCAGTCTTCGACTAGCGGGAGTAGGACAAGAGACCCAGTACTTC. The chain links TRBV10-2 with TRBJ2-5, and 12 junction bases match TRBD2. Including cysteine and phenylalanine, the CDR3 has 17 amino acids. This entry keeps only the CDR3 DNA: 51 bases, framed from base 1. Based on the germline V gene, the CDR1 and CDR2 sequences are WSHSY and SAAADI. V lost 5 bases and J lost 2 bases, and the count of bases not matched to a germline gene is 9.